Below are 9 T cell receptor beta chains sequenced from a single sample in a study of PD-1 blockade in classical Hodgkin lymphoma. Each of the patients experienced relapse following autologous stem cell transplantation, and their brentuximab vedotin exposure differed. Assay: immunoSEQ multiplex PCR; the TCRdb copy retains only in-frame clones and omits some. The data contain approximately 100,000 clones, 92% of them seen just once; the ten biggest clones take up approximately 2.8%. This specimen consisted of peripheral blood mononuclear cells (PBMCs), obtained at baseline. All receptors come from a human donor with classical Hodgkin lymphoma.

This clone was seen once. In DNA form, the CDR3 reads TGTGCCACGTGGGAGGCAACCAACACAGATACGCAGTATTTT. Translating gives CATWEATNTDTQYF. V usage is TRBV28 and J usage is TRBJ2-3; maybe TRBD2 (6 bases). The germline gives CDR1 MDHEN, CDR2 SYDVKM. Trimming removed 10 bases at V and 2 bases at J, with 16 bases between. The CDR3 has 14 residues.

CDR3 protein: CASSLYQSQYTEAFF. The DNA of the CDR3 is TGTGCCAGCAGTTTATATCAGTCCCAATACACTGAAGCTTTCTTT. The V and J genes are TRBV27 and TRBJ1-1; D gene uncertain. Trimming removed 1 base at V and 3 bases at J, with 12 bases between. The CDR3 totals 15 residues. CDR1 and CDR2 from the germline V gene are MNHEY and SMNVEV (reference sequence).

The rearrangement joins TRBV25-1 to TRBJ2-7; the D is unclear. Germline-derived CDR1 and CDR2 are MGHDK and SYGVNS. V dropped 6 bases and J dropped 6 bases, with 15 bases sitting between them. The length of the CDR3 is 13 residues. CDR3 in amino acids: CASSEAEVREQYF. In nucleotides, the CDR3 is TGTGCCAGCAGCGAAGCCGAGGTACGCGAGCAGTACTTC.

The rearrangement uses TRBV7-6 and TRBJ1-4, with D possibly TRBD1 on 5 matching bases. V lost 4 bases and J 8 bases, leaving 14 bases between the germline ends. CDR1 is SGHVS, CDR2 FNYEAQ, per germline. The CDR3 is 14 residues long. This chain's CDR3 is CASSSTVLGEKLFF. In DNA form, the CDR3 reads TGTGCCAGCAGCTCGACAGTATTAGGGGAAAAACTGTTTTTT.

The rearrangement links TRBV7-2 to TRBJ2-7; tentative D call: TRBD1 (6 bases). The CDR3 runs to 15 residues. Looked up from germline, CDR1 is SGHTA and CDR2 is FQGNSA. V shed 2 bases and J shed 3 bases, with 14 bases lying between them. The DNA of the CDR3 is TGTGCCAGCAGCTTAAGCGGTAGGGGGTTCTACGAGCAGTACTTC. Translated: CASSLSGRGFYEQYF.

This sequence joins TRBV10-1 and TRBJ2-3; TRBD1 is a possible D gene (6 bases). Germline CDR1 is WNHNN and CDR2 is SYGVQD (reference sequence). The germline V and J ends were trimmed by 5 bases and 2 bases, with 11 bases remaining between them. The CDR3 runs 14 residues. The CDR3 DNA follows: TGCGCCAGCAGTCGACAGGCTCCCACAGATACGCAGTATTTT. Protein product: CASSRQAPTDTQYF.

The gene calls are TRBV6-6 and TRBJ2-1; D remains ambiguous. The CDR3 loop spans 12 amino acids. The V gene lost 0 bases and the J gene lost 8 bases, with 5 bases spanning the gap. Germline-derived CDR1 and CDR2 are MNHNY and SVGAGI (reference sequence). CDR3 sequence (DNA): TGTGCCAGCAGTTACTCGGTGTATGAGCAGTTCTTC. Protein: CASSYSVYEQFF.

V usage is TRBV7-3 and J usage is TRBJ2-1; 7 bases fit TRBD2. Germline V gene lookup returns CDR1 SGHTA and CDR2 FQGTGA. J was trimmed by 6 bases and V by 1 base; bases with no gene match: 6. The CDR3 spans 15 residues. The CDR3 coding sequence is TGTGCCAGCAGCTTAAATGGCGGGAGCTTCAATGAGCAGTTCTTC. Its translation: CASSLNGGSFNEQFF.

This sequence joins TRBV12-5 and TRBJ2-1, with D unclear. Trimming took 3 bases from V and 7 from J, leaving 19 bases between them. The CDR3 covers 16 residues. The V gene's germline CDR1 is LGHNT and CDR2 FRNRAP. The CDR3 is CASGFEWSGGWNEQFF. The CDR3, as DNA: TGTGCTAGTGGTTTCGAGTGGTCGGGCGGTTGGAATGAGCAGTTCTTC.